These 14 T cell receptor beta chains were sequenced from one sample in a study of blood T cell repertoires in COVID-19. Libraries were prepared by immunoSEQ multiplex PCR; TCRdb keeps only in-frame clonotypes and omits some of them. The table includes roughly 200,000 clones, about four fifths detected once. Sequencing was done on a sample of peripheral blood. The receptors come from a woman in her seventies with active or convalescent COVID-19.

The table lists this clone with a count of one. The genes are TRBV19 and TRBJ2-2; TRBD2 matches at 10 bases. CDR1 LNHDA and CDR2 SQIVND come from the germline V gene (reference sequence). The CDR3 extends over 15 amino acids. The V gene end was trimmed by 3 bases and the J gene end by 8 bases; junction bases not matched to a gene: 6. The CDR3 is CASSIPSGRAGELFF. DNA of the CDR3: TGTGCCAGTAGTATCCCAAGCGGGAGGGCGGGGGAGCTGTTTTTT.

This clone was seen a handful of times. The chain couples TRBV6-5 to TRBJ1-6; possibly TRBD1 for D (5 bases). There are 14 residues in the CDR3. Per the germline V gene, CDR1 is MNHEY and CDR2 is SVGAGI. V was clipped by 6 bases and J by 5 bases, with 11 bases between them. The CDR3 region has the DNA TGTGCCAGCAGCCGGACACCTAATAATTCACCCCTCCACTTT. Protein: CASSRTPNNSPLHF.

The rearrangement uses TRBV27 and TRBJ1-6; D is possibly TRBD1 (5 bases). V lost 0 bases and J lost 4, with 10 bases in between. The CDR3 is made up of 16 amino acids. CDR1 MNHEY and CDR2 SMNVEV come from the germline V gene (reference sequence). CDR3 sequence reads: CASSLSLGAYNSPLHF. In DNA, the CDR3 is TGTGCCAGCAGTTTATCGCTAGGGGCATATAATTCACCCCTCCACTTT.

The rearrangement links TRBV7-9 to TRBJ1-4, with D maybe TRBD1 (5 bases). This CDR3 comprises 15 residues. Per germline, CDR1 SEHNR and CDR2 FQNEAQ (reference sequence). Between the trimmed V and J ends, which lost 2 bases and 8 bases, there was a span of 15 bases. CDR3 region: CASSLWGPAREKLFF. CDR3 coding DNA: TGTGCCAGCAGCTTATGGGGCCCGGCAAGGGAAAAACTGTTTTTT.

The chain's CDR3 is CASSLIQPTNNSPLHF. The CDR3 nucleotides read TGCGCCAGCAGCTTGATACAGCCGACTAATAATTCACCCCTCCACTTT. V and J are TRBV5-1 and TRBJ1-6; unclear D gene. Trimming shortened V by 1 base and J by 5 bases, and 13 bases separated the two germline ends. This CDR3 is built from 16 residues. The germline V gene encodes CDR1 SGHRS and CDR2 YFSETQ.

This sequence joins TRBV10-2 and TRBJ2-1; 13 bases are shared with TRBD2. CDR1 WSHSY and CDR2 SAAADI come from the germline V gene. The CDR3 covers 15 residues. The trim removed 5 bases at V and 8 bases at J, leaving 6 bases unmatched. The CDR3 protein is CASSLWTSGRDEQFF. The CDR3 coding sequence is TGCGCCAGCAGTCTCTGGACTAGCGGGAGAGATGAGCAGTTCTTC.

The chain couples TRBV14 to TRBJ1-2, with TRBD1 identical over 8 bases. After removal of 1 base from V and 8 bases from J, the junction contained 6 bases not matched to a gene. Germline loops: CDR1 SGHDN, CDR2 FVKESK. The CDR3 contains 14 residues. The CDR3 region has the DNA TGTGCCAGCAGCCAAGCGACAGGGGTGGGCGGCTACACCTTC. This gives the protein CASSQATGVGGYTF. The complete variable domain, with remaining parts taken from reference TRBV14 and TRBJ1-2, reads EAGVTQFPSHSVIEKGQTVTLRCDPISGHDNLYWYRRVMGKEIKFLLHFVKESKQDESGMPNNRFLAERTGGTYSTLKVQPAELEDSGVYFCASSQATGVGGYTFGSGTRLTVV.

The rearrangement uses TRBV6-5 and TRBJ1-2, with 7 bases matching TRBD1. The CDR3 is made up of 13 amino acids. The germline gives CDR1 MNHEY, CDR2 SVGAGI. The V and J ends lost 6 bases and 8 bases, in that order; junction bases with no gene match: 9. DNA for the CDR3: TGTGCCAGCAGCCAACAGGGGCCCGCAGGCTACACCTTC. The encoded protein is CASSQQGPAGYTF.

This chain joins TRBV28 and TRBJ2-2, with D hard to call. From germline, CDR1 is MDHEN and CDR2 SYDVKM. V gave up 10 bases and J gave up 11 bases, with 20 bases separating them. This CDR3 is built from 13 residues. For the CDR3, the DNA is TGTGCCACCAGACCTCCCCTCCGCCTAGAGCTGTTTTTT. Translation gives CATRPPLRLELFF.

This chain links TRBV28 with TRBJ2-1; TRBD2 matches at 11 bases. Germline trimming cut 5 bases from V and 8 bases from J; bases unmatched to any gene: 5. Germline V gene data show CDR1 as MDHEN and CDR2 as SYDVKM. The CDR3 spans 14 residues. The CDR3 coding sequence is TGTGCCAGCAGTGCTAGCGGGGGGACAGATGAGCAGTTCTTC. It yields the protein CASSASGGTDEQFF. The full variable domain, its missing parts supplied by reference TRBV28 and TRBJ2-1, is DVKVTQSSRYLVKRTGEKVFLECVQDMDHENMFWYRQDPGLGLRLIYFSYDVKMKEKGDIPEGYSVSREKKERFSLILESASTNQTSMYLCASSASGGTDEQFFGPGTRLTVL.

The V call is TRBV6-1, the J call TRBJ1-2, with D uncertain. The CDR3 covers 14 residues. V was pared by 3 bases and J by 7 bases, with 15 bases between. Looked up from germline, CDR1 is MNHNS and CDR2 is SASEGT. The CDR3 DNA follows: TGTGCCAGCAGTGATGAGCCGGGATTGGGTGGCTACACCTTC. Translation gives CASSDEPGLGGYTF.

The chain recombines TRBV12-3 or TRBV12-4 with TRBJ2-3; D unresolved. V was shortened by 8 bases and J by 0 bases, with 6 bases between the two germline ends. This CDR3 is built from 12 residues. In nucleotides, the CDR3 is TGTGCCAGCTCCGAGAGCACAGATACGCAGTATTTT. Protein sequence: CASSESTDTQYF.

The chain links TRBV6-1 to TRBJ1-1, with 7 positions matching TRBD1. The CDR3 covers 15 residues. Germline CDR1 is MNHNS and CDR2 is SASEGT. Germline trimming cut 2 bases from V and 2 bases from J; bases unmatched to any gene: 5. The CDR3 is CASSETTGRNTEAFF. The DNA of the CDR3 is TGTGCCAGCAGTGAAACGACAGGGCGAAACACTGAAGCTTTCTTT.

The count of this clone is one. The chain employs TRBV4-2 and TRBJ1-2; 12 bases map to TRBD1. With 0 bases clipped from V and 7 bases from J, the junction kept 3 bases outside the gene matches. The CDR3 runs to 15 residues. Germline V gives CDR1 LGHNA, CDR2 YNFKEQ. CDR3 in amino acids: CASSQEGTGGSGYTF. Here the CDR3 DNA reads TGTGCCAGCAGCCAAGAGGGGACAGGGGGCTCTGGCTACACCTTC.